Listed below are T cell receptor beta chains from one sample, sequenced in a study of blood T cell repertoires in COVID-19. Only in-frame clones appear in the TCRdb table, and some are missing; sequencing was by immunoSEQ multiplex PCR. The sample comprises over 150,000 clones, about 84% of which are singletons, and approximately 7% rests with the top ten. Source material: peripheral blood. These receptors all stem from a human donor in a cohort sampled during active COVID-19. Both conserved end residues are part of each CDR3. Each record gives: D gene, clone size, V gene, J gene, CDR3 protein, CDR3 DNA. A D gene is named only where the DNA matches it firmly. Size is stated for part of the rows, as once, few or many counts, or as a class when the clone is expanded.

d_gene: .
abundance: .
v_gene: TRBV7-9
j_gene: TRBJ1-4
CDR3aa: CASSFGREVEKLFF
CDR3nt: TGTGCCAGCAGCTTCGGCAGGGAGGTCGAAAAACTGTTTTTT

d_gene: TRBD1
abundance: .
v_gene: TRBV19
j_gene: TRBJ1-2
CDR3aa: CASIAGQGVAGYTF
CDR3nt: TGTGCCAGTATTGCGGGACAGGGAGTTGCTGGCTACACCTTC

d_gene: .
abundance: few
v_gene: TRBV5-6
j_gene: TRBJ2-3
CDR3aa: CASSLDHATDTQYF
CDR3nt: TGTGCCAGCAGCTTGGACCATGCTACGGATACGCAGTATTTT

d_gene: .
abundance: .
v_gene: TRBV5-1
j_gene: TRBJ2-6
CDR3aa: CASSSRVSGANVLTF
CDR3nt: TGCGCCAGCAGCTCCAGGGTATCTGGGGCCAACGTCCTGACTTTC

d_gene: .
abundance: few
v_gene: TRBV15
j_gene: TRBJ1-2
CDR3aa: CATSRDRNYGYTF
CDR3nt: TGTGCCACCAGCAGGGACAGAAACTATGGCTACACCTTC

d_gene: TRBD1
abundance: .
v_gene: TRBV6-6
j_gene: TRBJ2-1
CDR3aa: CASRPGTEYYNEQFF
CDR3nt: TGTGCCAGCAGACCCGGGACAGAATACTACAATGAGCAGTTCTTC

d_gene: .
abundance: .
v_gene: TRBV4-2
j_gene: TRBJ2-6
CDR3aa: CASSQPTSRSGANVLTF
CDR3nt: TGTGCCAGCAGCCAACCGACATCCCGCTCTGGGGCCAACGTCCTGACTTTC

d_gene: TRBD2
abundance: .
v_gene: TRBV4-1
j_gene: TRBJ2-1
CDR3aa: CASSLRSSGDSYNEQFF
CDR3nt: TGCGCCAGCAGCCTCCGGTCTAGCGGGGACTCCTACAATGAGCAGTTCTTC

d_gene: .
abundance: once
v_gene: TRBV5-4
j_gene: TRBJ2-7
CDR3aa: CASSLAGGAVITYEQYF
CDR3nt: TGTGCCAGCAGCTTGGCCGGGGGAGCAGTGATAACCTACGAGCAGTACTTC

d_gene: .
abundance: .
v_gene: TRBV13
j_gene: TRBJ1-3
CDR3aa: CASSFPSKHSGNTIYF
CDR3nt: TGTGCCAGCAGCTTCCCCTCAAAACACTCTGGAAACACCATATATTTT

d_gene: .
abundance: .
v_gene: TRBV6-5
j_gene: TRBJ1-4
CDR3aa: CASTPEAGNEKLFF
CDR3nt: TGTGCCAGCACTCCTGAGGCGGGAAATGAAAAACTGTTTTTT

d_gene: .
abundance: .
v_gene: TRBV27
j_gene: TRBJ1-3
CDR3aa: CASSSQAFSGNTIYF
CDR3nt: TGTGCCAGCAGTTCCCAGGCTTTCTCTGGAAACACCATATATTTT

d_gene: .
abundance: once
v_gene: TRBV5-8
j_gene: TRBJ1-6
CDR3aa: CASSLGGFAWISPLHF
CDR3nt: TGTGCCAGCAGCCTGGGAGGGTTTGCTTGGATCTCACCCCTCCACTTT

d_gene: TRBD1
abundance: .
v_gene: TRBV2
j_gene: TRBJ1-6
CDR3aa: CASSEAGQGANSPLHF
CDR3nt: TGTGCCAGCAGTGAAGCAGGACAGGGGGCGAATTCACCCCTCCACTTT

d_gene: TRBD2
abundance: once
v_gene: TRBV11-2
j_gene: TRBJ2-3
CDR3aa: CASSRSGGRTDTQYF
CDR3nt: TGTGCCAGCAGCCGAAGCGGGGGTCGGACAGATACGCAGTATTTT

d_gene: TRBD1
abundance: .
v_gene: TRBV10-2
j_gene: TRBJ1-2
CDR3aa: CASSETGGTSGYTF
CDR3nt: TGCGCCAGCAGTGAAACAGGGGGGACCTCTGGCTACACCTTC

d_gene: TRBD1
abundance: .
v_gene: TRBV6-5
j_gene: TRBJ1-2
CDR3aa: CASSAGTGDYGYTF
CDR3nt: TGTGCCAGCAGCGCCGGGACAGGGGACTATGGCTACACCTTC

d_gene: TRBD1
abundance: .
v_gene: TRBV2
j_gene: TRBJ1-3
CDR3aa: CASTTGGQVSGNTIYF
CDR3nt: TGTGCCAGCACTACTGGGGGACAGGTGTCTGGAAACACCATATATTTT

d_gene: .
abundance: few
v_gene: TRBV5-1
j_gene: TRBJ2-7
CDR3aa: CASSPRDLADWNSYEQYF
CDR3nt: TGCGCCAGCAGCCCTCGGGACTTGGCGGACTGGAACTCCTACGAGCAGTACTTC

d_gene: .
abundance: .
v_gene: TRBV9
j_gene: TRBJ1-6
CDR3aa: CASSPRVSLSSYNSPLHF
CDR3nt: TGTGCCAGCAGCCCCCGAGTGTCATTGAGCTCCTATAATTCACCCCTCCACTTT

d_gene: .
abundance: .
v_gene: TRBV19
j_gene: TRBJ2-7
CDR3aa: CASSTESTYEQYF
CDR3nt: TGTGCCAGTAGTACGGAGTCAACCTACGAGCAGTACTTC

d_gene: TRBD1
abundance: once
v_gene: TRBV11-2
j_gene: TRBJ2-7
CDR3aa: CASSFGPGQGYEQYF
CDR3nt: TGTGCCAGCAGCTTCGGACCGGGACAGGGCTACGAGCAGTACTTC

d_gene: .
abundance: .
v_gene: TRBV9
j_gene: TRBJ2-6
CDR3aa: CASSVATGSGANVLTF
CDR3nt: TGTGCCAGCAGCGTAGCTACGGGTTCTGGGGCCAACGTCCTGACTTTC

d_gene: .
abundance: .
v_gene: TRBV27
j_gene: TRBJ2-3
CDR3aa: CASSSSAGEYTDTQYF
CDR3nt: TGTGCCAGCAGCTCCTCGGCAGGGGAGTACACAGATACGCAGTATTTT

d_gene: .
abundance: .
v_gene: TRBV25-1
j_gene: TRBJ2-3
CDR3aa: CASSEYSRAITDTQYF
CDR3nt: TGTGCCAGCAGTGAATATAGCAGGGCGATCACAGATACGCAGTATTTT

d_gene: .
abundance: .
v_gene: TRBV7-9
j_gene: TRBJ2-5
CDR3aa: CASSLGDSPKQYF
CDR3nt: TGTGCCAGCAGCTTAGGTGACAGCCCTAAGCAGTACTTC

d_gene: .
abundance: many
v_gene: TRBV7-2
j_gene: TRBJ2-7
CDR3aa: CASSLVWRGEQYF
CDR3nt: TGTGCCAGCAGCTTAGTCTGGCGGGGCGAGCAGTACTTC

d_gene: .
abundance: .
v_gene: TRBV12-3/TRBV12-4
j_gene: TRBJ2-1
CDR3aa: CASSLGGWDEQFF
CDR3nt: TGTGCCAGCAGTTTAGGAGGGTGGGATGAGCAGTTCTTC

d_gene: .
abundance: .
v_gene: TRBV5-1
j_gene: TRBJ2-3
CDR3aa: CASSLGPGDSTDTQYF
CDR3nt: TGCGCCAGCAGCTTGGGTCCAGGCGATAGCACAGATACGCAGTATTTT

d_gene: TRBD2
abundance: .
v_gene: TRBV3-1/TRBV3-2
j_gene: TRBJ2-1
CDR3aa: CASSHGLAGTYNEQFF
CDR3nt: TGTGCCAGCAGCCACGGACTAGCGGGGACCTACAATGAGCAGTTCTTC

d_gene: TRBD1
abundance: .
v_gene: TRBV28
j_gene: TRBJ2-7
CDR3aa: CASRGQGPLYEQYF
CDR3nt: TGTGCCAGCAGGGGACAGGGGCCCCTCTACGAGCAGTACTTC

d_gene: .
abundance: .
v_gene: TRBV6-1
j_gene: TRBJ2-7
CDR3aa: CASSESLPGSAHEQYF
CDR3nt: TGTGCCAGCAGTGAATCTCTTCCGGGTAGCGCCCACGAGCAGTACTTC

d_gene: .
abundance: .
v_gene: TRBV6-2/TRBV6-3
j_gene: TRBJ2-3
CDR3aa: CASSYWQGKTDTQYF
CDR3nt: TGTGCCAGCAGTTACTGGCAGGGGAAGACAGATACGCAGTATTTT

d_gene: .
abundance: .
v_gene: TRBV4-1
j_gene: TRBJ2-1
CDR3aa: CASSQDLGGALRNEQFF
CDR3nt: TGCGCCAGCAGCCAAGATTTGGGGGGGGCCTTGCGCAATGAGCAGTTCTTC

d_gene: .
abundance: .
v_gene: TRBV4-1
j_gene: TRBJ2-7
CDR3aa: CASSQDPEAPLYEQYF
CDR3nt: TGCGCCAGCAGCCAAGATCCGGAGGCCCCCCTCTACGAGCAGTACTTC

d_gene: TRBD1
abundance: .
v_gene: TRBV5-4
j_gene: TRBJ2-3
CDR3aa: CASSRDRPDTDTQYF
CDR3nt: TGTGCCAGCAGCAGGGACAGGCCGGACACAGATACGCAGTATTTT

d_gene: TRBD2
abundance: few
v_gene: TRBV15
j_gene: TRBJ2-3
CDR3aa: CATSRGLAASPDTQYF
CDR3nt: TGTGCCACCAGCAGGGGACTAGCGGCGTCCCCAGATACGCAGTATTTT